This TCR beta chain was retrieved from a study of cytomegalovirus exposure and HLA in healthy donors (dated by TCRdb to about 2017). Background for the entire study: An earlier analysis of roughly 630 of the donors reported roughly 300 Gb of sequence data and 120 million or so unique TCR beta sequences from roughly 180 million T cells. To predict cytomegalovirus infection status, the study brought together high-throughput TCR immunosequencing, statistical association of individual TCRs with disease status, and machine learning. An earlier analysis of 587 of the donors applied high-throughput TCR beta sequencing to assess whether each TCR beta V gene segment acted as functional or pseudogenic. In the later analysis, no new phenotypic data were used to find candidate immune exposures; instead, reliance was placed on TCR beta sequences and their occurrence across donors. Using immunosequencing, the study profiled T cell repertoires from approximately 700 subjects and related those repertoires to cytomegalovirus serostatus. Approximately 300 gigabases of sequencing data and 70 million to 95 million unique TCR sequences made up an early release that covered approximately 650 HLA-typed donors. Donor age, sex, ethnicity and CMV serostatus were collected together with the repertoire data. The number of donors typed differed by locus, with about 629-630 for A, B, C, DRB1 and DQB1, over 500 for DQA1, approximately 570 for DPA1, and some 470 for DPB1. Class I and class II HLA loci were covered by the typing at four-digit resolution. Five DR-DQ haplotypes were treated as single units for association and clustering because of strong linkage in the cohort. Among around 400 genotyped donors of the cohort, an average of around 240,000 unique TCR beta nucleotide sequences were sequenced per donor, roughly 20% of them non-productive. In addition to the first cohort of around 670 subjects, a separate validation cohort of 120 different subjects was used. The study aimed to test whether signatures of past pathogen exposure could be identified by cataloging public T cell receptors. In a later analysis, previously published TCR beta repertoires from roughly 710 donors were re-analyzed and high-resolution HLA genotyping was added so that TCR occurrence patterns could be studied. All discovery cohort repertoires had been generated using a single sequencing platform. Genome-wide SNP genotypes for about three fifths of the 666 donors were used in a later genetic analysis, which treated that subset as a discovery cohort. Among the roughly 410 genotyped donors, 81% belonged to the genetic ancestry cluster associated with self-reported Caucasian donors. What the research found in general, with its limitations: A group of highly shared sequence variants was considered likely to be a technical artifact of the sequencing pipeline. Broadly in line with IMGT annotations, most TCR beta V segments showed up in productive rearrangements about 87% or about 30% of the time in an earlier analysis of a few hundred of the donors. Because HLA typing was unavailable for some donors at each locus, only the typed subset was used in association tests. In a later analysis, HLA-associated TCR beta chains were found to be more clonally expanded and to have lower generation probabilities than equally common non-associated chains. A later analysis found that most CMV-associated TCR beta chains appeared HLA-restricted, with HLA associations seemingly driven largely by CMV exposure. In a later analysis, the rate of TCR association differed among HLA loci, with DRB1 alleles having the most associated TCRs and HLA-C alleles having the fewest. It was suggested by the authors that the approach could potentially be generalized to other disease states and immunological phenotypes. In this cohort, only TCR beta chains were sequenced, and detectable features were limited by the absence of alpha or paired-chain data. Because the 87-base-pair reads could not distinguish some IMGT-functional V segments, including TRBV6-2 and TRBV6-3, those segments were excluded. At a false discovery rate of 0.05, a later analysis linked 16,000 or so TCR beta sequences to specific HLA alleles. A total of about 180 TCR beta chains were listed by the study as associated with cytomegalovirus. Several of the top co-occurrence clusters appeared to be linked to parvovirus B19, influenza, CMV and Epstein-Barr virus, according to a later analysis. For the cohort, immune exposure information was limited to CMV serostatus. A further reported finding was that TCR beta sequences accurately predicted the HLA-A and HLA-B alleles for most subjects in the first cohort. The presence/absence analyses assumed that sequencing depth was roughly uniform across donors, and that assumption may not be true. A later genetic analysis reported fewer N-insertions in productive TCRs among donors in an Asian-associated ancestry cluster than the 666-donor mean. When HLA alleles, especially DR and DQ, strongly co-occurred, attributing TCR associations to individual alleles was difficult. In vitro tests confirmed that a few of the cytomegalovirus-associated TCR beta chains recognize cytomegalovirus antigens. Across donors, most TCR sequences were observed very rarely, whereas some public TCRs were present in many individuals. A later genetic analysis associated a missense DCLRE1C variant with V-gene and J-gene trimming of TCR beta chains, and an independent cohort replicated the association. Linkage disequilibrium might explain the correlated functional status among segregating V segments, but an unknown experimental factor could not be excluded. The classifier was reported to diagnose cytomegalovirus status with high specificity and sensitivity in both the original and validation cohorts. The earlier analysis of about 600 of the donors excluded roughly 16 rarely observed V segments, including chromosome 9 orphons, because counts were too low.

Preparation of the library involved the immunoSEQ multiplex PCR assay. For the multiplex PCR, a mixture combining 60 forward primers for TCR Vbeta segments and 13 reverse primers for TCR Jbeta segments was used. The CDR3 region of rearranged TCR beta genes was amplified from genomic DNA by a multiplex PCR assay. The amplified TCR beta libraries were sequenced on the Illumina HiSeq System as 87-base-pair reads. The authors' pipeline ran thus. A later analysis counted about 80 million unique TCR beta chains across the 640 or so repertoires, and roughly 9.9 million of these chains were shared by at least two donors. A nearest-neighbor algorithm error-corrected the raw reads and collapsed the reads into unique sequences, merging closely related sequences to remove PCR and sequencing errors. CDR3 sequences were aligned to IMGT reference sequences to assign V, D and J gene segments. For a sequence to be retained, a match of at least six nucleotides was required to both a V gene segment and a J gene segment. Rearrangements were called productive when the CDR3 lacked stop codons and stayed in frame with V and J; all others were non-productive. Following IMGT convention, CDR3 was defined as the stretch from the second conserved V-encoded cysteine up to the conserved J-encoded phenylalanine. Sequences without an unambiguous match to a single V gene segment were excluded from the earlier analysis of almost 600 of the donors. In an earlier analysis of about 590 of the donors, a V segment was called functional when productive rearrangements were above 56.7%, and segregating when the standard deviation between donors exceeded 5%. A statistical classification framework was built to diagnose cytomegalovirus status from the catalog of TCR beta chain sequences. In a later analysis, V and J genes were assigned by comparing TCR nucleotide sequences against IMGT/GENE-DB human TR gene sequences. The TCRdist pipeline was used in a later analysis to assign CDR3 sequences and most-parsimonious VDJ recombination scenarios. In a later analysis, every TCR beta chain was defined by the combination of its CDR3 amino acid sequence and its V-gene family, and reads without a unique V-gene family were dropped. As a way to deal with suspected cross-contamination and a sequencing artifact, a later analysis dropped 450 to 600 nucleotide sequences that were highly shared and had low generation probability. In a later analysis, a clonal expansion index for each public chain was calculated from normalized within-repertoire ranks of inferred template counts. In a later analysis, generation probabilities were computed with a VDJ recombination model fitted to out-of-frame rearrangements, and the resulting probabilities were checked against IGoR. Hypergeometric tests were used in a later analysis to score TCR-TCR, TCR-HLA and TCR-CMV co-occurrence, with a repertoire-size bias correction applied to the TCR pairs. False discovery rates were estimated in a later analysis by permuting HLA or CMV assignments 20 times. A later analysis grouped co-occurring TCRs with DBSCAN, adding TCRdist sequence similarity when clustering within HLA-allele-positive subsets. Repertoires with fewer than 30,000 or more than 120,000 public chains, plus five repertoires with anomalous nucleotide sharing, were excluded from co-occurrence clustering. The immuneACCESS repertoire file appears here via TCRdb, limited to in-frame rearrangements. These files lack a portion of the clones; in checked studies, under half of the deficit traces to unresolved V genes, and the cause of the others is not known. V and J calls and clone size follow that table, whereas D and trimming were derived from the DNA. The sample has about 120,000 clones on record, approximately 80% of them singletons. The ten largest clones capture 10% to 12% of the sample.

The cohort comprised hundreds of healthy bone marrow donors. At the time of sampling, all cohort members were nominally healthy, though unrecorded immune exposures were likely present. The donor tested CMV seropositive and was one of the 289 seropositive cohort members. Each donor provided a peripheral blood sample, and peripheral blood mononuclear cells were used for TCR beta sequencing. Genomic DNA extraction from the blood cell samples was performed with the Qiagen DNeasy Blood Extraction Kit. About this clone: Its antigen specificity is not known. No much larger clone is present one base from it, and per-base qualities are unavailable.

The germline V gene specifies SGDLS as CDR1 and YYNGEE as CDR2. The V end loses 3 bases and the J end loses 5 bases, and a stretch of 15 bases separates them. CDR3 length: 14 amino acids, cysteine to phenylalanine. The DNA shown is the 42-base CDR3, in frame from base 1. The sequenced sample was PBMCs. The chain uses TRBV9 and TRBJ2-7, and TRBD1 may be the D gene, going by 5 matching bases. This receptor was identified in a male donor in good health and CMV-seropositive. The CDR3 loop reads CASSDPPQGHEQYF. The DNA sequence is TGTGCCAGCAGCGACCCACCTCAGGGCCACGAGCAGTACTTC.